This T cell receptor (beta chain) was profiled in a study of early T cells in non-severe SARS-CoV-2 infection. Study context: Unsorted whole blood bulk RNA was sequenced, with unpaired chains. Regarding the study as a whole: Anti-spike CD8 responses were favored by VDJdb matching, which missed private and CD4 specificities.

The germline CDR1 and CDR2 sequences are MNHNY and SVGAGI (reference sequence). This CDR3 has 15 residues. The V gene end was trimmed by 6 bases and the J gene end by 1 base; junction bases not matched to a gene: 6. Individual cDNA molecules were tagged with unique molecular identifiers, the study reported. MiXCR, run by TCRdb on the 5' RACE reads, gives a single entry per CDR3 protein. This sample has 50,000 to 70,000 distinct CDR3 sequences, with about an eighth found just once. This clonotype showed up just a few times. Its matching antigen is unknown. The chain links TRBV6-6 to TRBJ1-1, with TRBD1 matching 9 bases. The source of this sequence is an adult who was a healthcare worker with PCR-confirmed SARS-CoV-2 infection or an uninfected control (not recorded which). The sequencing input was whole blood. CDR3 residues: CASRAGTGPNTEAFF. CDR3 sequence (DNA): TGTGCCAGCAGGGCCGGGACAGGGCCGAACACTGAAGCTTTCTTT.